The text below deals with one T cell receptor beta chain. The antigen remains unidentified. PCR amplification relied on 60 Vbeta primers (plus 13 Jbeta primers). Clones were sequenced by immunoSEQ multiplex PCR, and TCRdb holds only the in-frame ones, with some missing. The sample contains 40,000 or so clones, 68% of which appear only once. This sample is drawn from a study of cytomegalovirus exposure and HLA in healthy donors. V lost 6 bases and J lost 1, with 16 bases in between. The CDR3 is 16 residues long. From germline, CDR1 is SGHNT and CDR2 YENEEA. General study results and limits: The study recorded 150 to 200 TCR beta chains that were cytomegalovirus-associated. Three chains linked to CMV were shown in vitro to be specific for CMV antigens.

Sequencing was carried out using PBMCs. The receptor's source is a man between 40 and 49 years old in good health and CMV-seronegative. The chain carries TRBV11-3 and TRBJ1-5; D possibly corresponds to TRBD1 (6 bases). The CDR3: CASSPGARPSNQPQHF. CDR3 DNA sequence: TGTGCCAGCAGTCCAGGGGCGCGGCCGAGCAATCAGCCCCAGCATTTT.